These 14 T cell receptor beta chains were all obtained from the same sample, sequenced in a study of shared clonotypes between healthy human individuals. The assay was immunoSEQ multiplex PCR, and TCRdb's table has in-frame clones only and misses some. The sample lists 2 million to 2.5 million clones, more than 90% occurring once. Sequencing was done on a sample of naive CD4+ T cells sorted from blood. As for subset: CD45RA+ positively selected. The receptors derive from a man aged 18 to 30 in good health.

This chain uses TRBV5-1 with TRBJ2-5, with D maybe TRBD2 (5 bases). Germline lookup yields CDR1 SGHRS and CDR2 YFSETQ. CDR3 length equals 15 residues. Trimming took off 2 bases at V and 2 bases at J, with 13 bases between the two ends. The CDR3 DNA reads TGCGCCAGCAGCTTTTTGGGGAGAGGACAAGAGACCCAGTACTTC. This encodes CASSFLGRGQETQYF.

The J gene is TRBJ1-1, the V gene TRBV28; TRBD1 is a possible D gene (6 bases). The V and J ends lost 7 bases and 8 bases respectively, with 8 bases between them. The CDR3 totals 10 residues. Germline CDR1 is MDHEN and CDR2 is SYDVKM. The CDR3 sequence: CASMRGEAFF. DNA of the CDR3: TGTGCCAGCATGAGGGGGGAAGCTTTCTTT.

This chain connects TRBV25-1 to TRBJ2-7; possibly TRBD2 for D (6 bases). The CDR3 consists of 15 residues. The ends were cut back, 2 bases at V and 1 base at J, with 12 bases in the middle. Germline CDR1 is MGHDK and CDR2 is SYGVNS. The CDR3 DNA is TGTGCCAGCAGTGAACCGGGGGTAGGGTCCTACGAGCAGTACTTC. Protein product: CASSEPGVGSYEQYF.

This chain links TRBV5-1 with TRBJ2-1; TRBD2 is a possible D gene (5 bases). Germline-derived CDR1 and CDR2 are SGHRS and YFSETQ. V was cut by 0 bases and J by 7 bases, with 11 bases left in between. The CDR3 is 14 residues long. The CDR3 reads CASSLARGWNEQFF. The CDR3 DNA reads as TGCGCCAGCAGCTTGGCACGGGGTTGGAATGAGCAGTTCTTC.

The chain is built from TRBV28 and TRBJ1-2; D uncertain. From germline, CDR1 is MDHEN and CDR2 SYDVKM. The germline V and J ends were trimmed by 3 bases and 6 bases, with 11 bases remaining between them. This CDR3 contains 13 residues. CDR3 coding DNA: TGTGCCAGCAGTTTGAGAGGTGTAAATGGCTACACCTTC. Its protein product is CASSLRGVNGYTF.

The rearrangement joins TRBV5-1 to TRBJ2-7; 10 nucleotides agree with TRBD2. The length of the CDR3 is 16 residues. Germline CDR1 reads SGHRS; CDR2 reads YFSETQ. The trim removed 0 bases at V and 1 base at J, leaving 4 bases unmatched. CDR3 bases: TGCGCCAGCAGCTTGGGGGGGACTAGCGTGTCCTACGAGCAGTACTTC. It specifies CASSLGGTSVSYEQYF.

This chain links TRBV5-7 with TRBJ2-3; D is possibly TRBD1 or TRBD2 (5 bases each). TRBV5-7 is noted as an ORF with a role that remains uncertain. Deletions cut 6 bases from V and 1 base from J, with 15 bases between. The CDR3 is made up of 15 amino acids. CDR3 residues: CASTWTGRGTDTQYF. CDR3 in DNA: TGTGCCAGCACGTGGACGGGGCGTGGCACAGATACGCAGTATTTT.

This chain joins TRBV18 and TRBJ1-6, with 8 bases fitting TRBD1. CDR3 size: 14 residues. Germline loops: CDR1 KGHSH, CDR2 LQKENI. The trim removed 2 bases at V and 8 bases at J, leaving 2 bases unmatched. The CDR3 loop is CASSPSTGDSPLHF. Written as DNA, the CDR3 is TGTGCCAGCTCACCATCGACAGGGGATTCACCCCTCCACTTT.

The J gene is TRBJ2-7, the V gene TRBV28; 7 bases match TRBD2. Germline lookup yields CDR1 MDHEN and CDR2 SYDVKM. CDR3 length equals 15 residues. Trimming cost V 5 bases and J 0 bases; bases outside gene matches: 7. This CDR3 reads CASSPGAGPSYEQYF. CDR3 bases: TGTGCCAGCAGTCCTGGAGCGGGACCCTCCTACGAGCAGTACTTC.

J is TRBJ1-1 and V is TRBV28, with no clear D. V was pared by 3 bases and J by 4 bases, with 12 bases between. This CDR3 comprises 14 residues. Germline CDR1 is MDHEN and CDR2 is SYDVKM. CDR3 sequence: CASSLSQVTTEAFF. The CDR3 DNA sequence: TGTGCCAGCAGTTTGTCTCAGGTAACCACTGAAGCTTTCTTT. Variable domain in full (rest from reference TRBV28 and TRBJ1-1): DVKVTQSSRYLVKRTGEKVFLECVQDMDHENMFWYRQDPGLGLRLIYFSYDVKMKEKGDIPEGYSVSREKKERFSLILESASTNQTSMYLCASSLSQVTTEAFFGQGTRLTVV.

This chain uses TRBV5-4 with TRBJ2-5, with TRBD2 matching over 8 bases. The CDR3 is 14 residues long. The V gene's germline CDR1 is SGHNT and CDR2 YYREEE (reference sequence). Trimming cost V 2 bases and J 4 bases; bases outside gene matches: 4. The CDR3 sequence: CASSFGGAGETQYF. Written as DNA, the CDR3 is TGTGCCAGCAGCTTCGGGGGGGCCGGAGAGACCCAGTACTTC.

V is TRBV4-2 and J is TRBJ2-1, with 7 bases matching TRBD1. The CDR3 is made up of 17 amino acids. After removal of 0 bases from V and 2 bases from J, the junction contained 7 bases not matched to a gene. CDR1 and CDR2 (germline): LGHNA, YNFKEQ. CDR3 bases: TGTGCCAGCAGCCAAGATGAGGGACAGACGCCCTACAATGAGCAGTTCTTC. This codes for CASSQDEGQTPYNEQFF.

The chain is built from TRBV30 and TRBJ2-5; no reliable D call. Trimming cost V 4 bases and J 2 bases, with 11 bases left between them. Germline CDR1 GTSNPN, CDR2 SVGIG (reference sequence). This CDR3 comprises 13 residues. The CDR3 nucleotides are TGTGCCTGGACCTTACGGCGACAAGAGACCCAGTACTTC. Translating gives CAWTLRRQETQYF.

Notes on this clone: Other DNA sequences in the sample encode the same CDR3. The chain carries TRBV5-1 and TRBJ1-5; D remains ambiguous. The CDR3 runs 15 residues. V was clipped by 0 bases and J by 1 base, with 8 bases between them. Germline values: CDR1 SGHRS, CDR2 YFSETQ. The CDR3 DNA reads TGCGCCAGCAGCTTGGAAGGGTCGAGCAATCAGCCCCAGCATTTT. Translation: CASSLEGSSNQPQHF.